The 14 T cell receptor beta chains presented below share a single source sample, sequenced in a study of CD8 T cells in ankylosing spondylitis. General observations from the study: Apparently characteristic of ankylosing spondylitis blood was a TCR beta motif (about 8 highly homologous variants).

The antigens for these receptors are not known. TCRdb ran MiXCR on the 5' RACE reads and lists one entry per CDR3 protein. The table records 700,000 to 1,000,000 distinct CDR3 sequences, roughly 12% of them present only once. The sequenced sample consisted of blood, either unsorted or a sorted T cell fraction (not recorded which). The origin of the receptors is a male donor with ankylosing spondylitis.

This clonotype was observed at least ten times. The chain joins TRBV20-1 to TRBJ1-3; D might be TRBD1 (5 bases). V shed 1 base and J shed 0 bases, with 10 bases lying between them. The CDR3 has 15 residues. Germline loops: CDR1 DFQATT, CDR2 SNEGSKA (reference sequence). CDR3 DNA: TGCAGTGCTAGAGCCGGAGGGGACTCTGGAAACACCATATATTTT. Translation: CSARAGGDSGNTIYF.

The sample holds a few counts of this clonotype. CDR3 coding DNA: TGTGCCAGCAGTTTGACGGGACAACCGAATGAGCAGTTCTTC. Its translation is CASSLTGQPNEQFF. The chain combines TRBV27 with TRBJ2-1, with D perhaps matching TRBD1 (6 bases). V dropped 3 bases and J dropped 7 bases, with 13 bases sitting between them. The CDR3 runs to 14 residues. Germline V lookup: CDR1 MNHEY, CDR2 SMNVEV (reference sequence).

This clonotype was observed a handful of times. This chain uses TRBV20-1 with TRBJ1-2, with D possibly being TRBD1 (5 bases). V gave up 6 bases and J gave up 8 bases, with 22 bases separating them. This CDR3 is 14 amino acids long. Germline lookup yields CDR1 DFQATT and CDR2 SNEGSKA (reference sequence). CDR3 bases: TGCAGTGCCCCCCGGTGGGGGGGTCGTGTCGGCTACACCTTC. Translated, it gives CSAPRWGGRVGYTF.

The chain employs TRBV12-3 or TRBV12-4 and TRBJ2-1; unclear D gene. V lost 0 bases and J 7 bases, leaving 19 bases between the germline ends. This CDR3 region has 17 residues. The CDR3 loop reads CASSLASLLWGGNEQFF. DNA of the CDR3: TGTGCCAGCAGTTTAGCGTCACTCCTATGGGGTGGGAATGAGCAGTTCTTC.

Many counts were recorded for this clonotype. The CDR3 spells CSARLRVVWHEQYF. The CDR3 DNA sequence: TGCAGTGCTAGACTCAGGGTGGTTTGGCACGAGCAGTACTTC. The V gene is TRBV20-1, the J gene TRBJ2-7; TRBD1 might be the D (5 bases). Trimming left V 2 bases short and J 5 bases short, with 16 bases between. This CDR3 is built from 14 residues. Looked up from germline, CDR1 is DFQATT and CDR2 is SNEGSKA (reference sequence).

CDR3 bases: TGTGCCAGCAGCTTGGCCGGGGCTAGGAGCCACGATACGCAGTATTTT. This codes for CASSLAGARSHDTQYF. The chain is built from TRBV5-6 and TRBJ2-3; D might be TRBD1 or TRBD2, each matching 5 bases. With 0 bases removed from V and 6 bases from J, the gap between germline ends came to 17 bases. The CDR3 has 16 amino acids. Per germline, CDR1 SGHDT and CDR2 YYEEEE.

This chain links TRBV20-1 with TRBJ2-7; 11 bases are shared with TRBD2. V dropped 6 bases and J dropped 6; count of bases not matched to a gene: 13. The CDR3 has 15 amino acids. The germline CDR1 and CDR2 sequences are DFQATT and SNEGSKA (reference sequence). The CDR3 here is CSAPPLTSGRVEQYF. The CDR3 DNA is TGCAGTGCCCCACCCCTTACTAGCGGGAGAGTCGAGCAGTACTTC.

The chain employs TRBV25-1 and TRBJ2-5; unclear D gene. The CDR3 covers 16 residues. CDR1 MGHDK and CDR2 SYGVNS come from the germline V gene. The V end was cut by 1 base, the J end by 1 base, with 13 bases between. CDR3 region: CASSESVRASQETQYF. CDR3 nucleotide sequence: TGTGCCAGCAGTGAATCGGTCAGAGCCTCCCAAGAGACCCAGTACTTC.

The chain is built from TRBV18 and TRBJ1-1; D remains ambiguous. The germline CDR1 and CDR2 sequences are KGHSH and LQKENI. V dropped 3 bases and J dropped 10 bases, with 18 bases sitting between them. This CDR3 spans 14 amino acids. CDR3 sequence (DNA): TGTGCCAGCTCACCGGTGGGCCCCGGAGCGGTAGCTTTCTTT. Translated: CASSPVGPGAVAFF.

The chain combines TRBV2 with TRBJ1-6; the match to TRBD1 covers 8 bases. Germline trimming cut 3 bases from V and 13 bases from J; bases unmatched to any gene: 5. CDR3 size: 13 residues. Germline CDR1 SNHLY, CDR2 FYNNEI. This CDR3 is CASSDLRQGPLHF. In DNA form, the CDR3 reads TGTGCCAGCAGTGATCTACGACAGGGGCCCCTCCACTTT.

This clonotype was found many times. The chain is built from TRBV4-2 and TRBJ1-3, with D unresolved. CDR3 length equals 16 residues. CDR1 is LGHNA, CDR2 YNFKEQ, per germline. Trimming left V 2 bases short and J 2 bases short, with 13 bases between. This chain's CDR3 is CASSQPGRETGNTIYF. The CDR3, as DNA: TGTGCCAGCAGCCAACCTGGGAGGGAAACTGGAAACACCATATATTTT.

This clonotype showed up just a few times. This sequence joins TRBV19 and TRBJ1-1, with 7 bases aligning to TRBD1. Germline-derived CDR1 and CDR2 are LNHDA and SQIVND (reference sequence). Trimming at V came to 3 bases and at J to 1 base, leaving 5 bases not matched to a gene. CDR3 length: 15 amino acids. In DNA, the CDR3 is TGTGCCAGTAGTATTCCGCCAGGGGGGAACACTGAAGCTTTCTTT. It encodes CASSIPPGGNTEAFF.

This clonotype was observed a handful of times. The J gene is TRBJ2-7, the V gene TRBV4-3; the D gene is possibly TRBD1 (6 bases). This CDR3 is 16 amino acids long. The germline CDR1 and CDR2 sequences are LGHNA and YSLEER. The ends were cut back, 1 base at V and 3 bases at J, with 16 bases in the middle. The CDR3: CASSQGKRTDLYEQYF. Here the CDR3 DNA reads TGCGCCAGCAGCCAAGGTAAAAGGACAGACCTCTACGAGCAGTACTTC.

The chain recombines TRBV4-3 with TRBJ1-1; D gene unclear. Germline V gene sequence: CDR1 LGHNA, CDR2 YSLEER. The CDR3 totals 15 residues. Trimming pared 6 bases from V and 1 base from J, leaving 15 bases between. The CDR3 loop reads CASSHMGLGNTEAFF. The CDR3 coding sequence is TGCGCCAGCAGTCATATGGGCCTGGGGAACACTGAAGCTTTCTTT.